The clone carrying this TCR beta chain was seen at least ten times. This sample is drawn from a study of patients and donors after allogeneic stem cell transplantation. TCRdb fed the RT-PCR reads into MiXCR, producing one record per CDR3 protein. In the table there are roughly 250,000 distinct CDR3 sequences, 14% of which are singletons. CDR1 and CDR2 from the germline V gene are MNHEY and SMNVEV (reference sequence). The CDR3 extends over 17 amino acids. V lost 2 bases to trimming and J lost 2 bases, with 15 bases between them. This chain connects TRBV27 to TRBJ1-4; a weak D match, TRBD1 (5 bases). This clonotype was sampled from a human donor who was either an allogeneic HSCT recipient or a stem cell or donor lymphocyte infusion donor (not recorded which). It is not recorded whose cells these are; they may come from a transplant donor. The material sequenced was blood, either unsorted or a sorted T cell fraction (not recorded which). The CDR3 protein is CASSLGTVIGTNEKLFF. CDR3 nucleotides: TGTGCCAGCAGTTTAGGGACGGTGATTGGGACTAATGAAAAACTGTTTTTT.